Below, 4 T cell receptor beta chains from the same sample are listed, as sequenced in a study of T-cell memory formation after mild COVID-19. TCRdb reanalysed the 5' RACE reads using MiXCR and keeps one entry per CDR3 protein. The data contain hundreds of thousands of distinct CDR3 sequences, 15% to 20% of them seen just once; the ten biggest clones take up roughly a fifth. Sequencing was done on a sample of PBMCs or a T cell subset sorted from them (not recorded which). These TCRs come from a man younger than 30 who had mild COVID-19 (a few samples of this study predate the infection). Cell type and time point are not known.

This clonotype was seen many times. The chain has TRBV12-3 or TRBV12-4 and TRBJ2-7; 12 bases match TRBD2. The CDR3 runs 14 residues. With V trimmed by 6 bases and J by 4 bases, 4 bases remained unmatched. The CDR3: CASRKTSGGYEQYV. The CDR3, as DNA: TGTGCCAGCAGGAAGACTAGCGGGGGATACGAGCAGTACGTC.

This clonotype was recorded a few times. Here the CDR3 DNA reads TGCAGTGCTAGTCCGCTGCAGGCGAGGGAAAAACTGTTTTTT. This sequence encodes CSASPLQAREKLFF. The genes are TRBV20-1 and TRBJ1-4; no clear D gene. The V gene lost 3 bases and the J gene lost 8 bases, with 16 bases spanning the gap. Germline CDR1 reads DFQATT; CDR2 reads SNEGSKA (reference sequence). The CDR3 covers 14 residues.

This clonotype was seen only a few times. The V and J genes are TRBV5-5 and TRBJ2-5; D is tentatively TRBD1 or TRBD2 (5 bases each). Germline CDR1 reads SGHKS; CDR2 reads YYEKEE (reference sequence). Trimming took off 5 bases at V and 5 bases at J, with 16 bases between the two ends. The length of the CDR3 is 14 residues. In DNA, the CDR3 is TGTGCCAGCAGTTCCCCGGGGCAAGAGGAGACCCAGTACTTC. Its translation: CASSSPGQEETQYF.

This chain connects TRBV12-3 or TRBV12-4 to TRBJ2-5, with D unclear. This CDR3 comprises 13 residues. Deletions cut 3 bases from V and 5 bases from J, with 10 bases between. CDR3 DNA: TGTGCCAGCAGTTTCCAAAAGACTGAGACCCAGTACTTC. Its translation: CASSFQKTETQYF.